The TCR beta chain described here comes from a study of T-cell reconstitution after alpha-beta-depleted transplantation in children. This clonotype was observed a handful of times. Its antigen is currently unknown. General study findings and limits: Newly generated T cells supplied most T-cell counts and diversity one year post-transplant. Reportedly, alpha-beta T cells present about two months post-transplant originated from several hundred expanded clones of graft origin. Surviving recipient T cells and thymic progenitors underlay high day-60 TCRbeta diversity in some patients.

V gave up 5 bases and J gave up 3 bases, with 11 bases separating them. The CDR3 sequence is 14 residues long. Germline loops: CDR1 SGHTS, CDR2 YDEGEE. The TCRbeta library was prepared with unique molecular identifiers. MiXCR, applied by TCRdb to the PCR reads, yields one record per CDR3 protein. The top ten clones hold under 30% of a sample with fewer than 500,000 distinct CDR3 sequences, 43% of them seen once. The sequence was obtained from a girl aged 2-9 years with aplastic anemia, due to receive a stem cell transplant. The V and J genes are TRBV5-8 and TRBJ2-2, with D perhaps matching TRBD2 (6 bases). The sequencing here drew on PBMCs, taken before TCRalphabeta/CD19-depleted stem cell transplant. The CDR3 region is CASSGGPYTGELFF. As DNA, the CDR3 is TGTGCCAGCAGTGGAGGGCCCTACACCGGGGAGCTGTTTTTT.